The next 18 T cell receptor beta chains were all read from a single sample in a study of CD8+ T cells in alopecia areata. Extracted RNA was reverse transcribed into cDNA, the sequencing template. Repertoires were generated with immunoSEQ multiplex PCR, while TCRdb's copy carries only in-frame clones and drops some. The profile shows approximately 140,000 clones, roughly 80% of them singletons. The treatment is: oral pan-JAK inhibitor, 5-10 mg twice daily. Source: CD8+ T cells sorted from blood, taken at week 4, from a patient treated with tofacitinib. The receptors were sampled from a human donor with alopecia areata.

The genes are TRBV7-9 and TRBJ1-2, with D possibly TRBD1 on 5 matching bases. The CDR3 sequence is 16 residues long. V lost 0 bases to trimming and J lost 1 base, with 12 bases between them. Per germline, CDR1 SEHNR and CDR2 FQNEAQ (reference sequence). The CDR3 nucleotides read TGTGCCAGCAGCTTAGCAGAGACAGACCTTAACTATGGCTACACCTTC. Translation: CASSLAETDLNYGYTF.

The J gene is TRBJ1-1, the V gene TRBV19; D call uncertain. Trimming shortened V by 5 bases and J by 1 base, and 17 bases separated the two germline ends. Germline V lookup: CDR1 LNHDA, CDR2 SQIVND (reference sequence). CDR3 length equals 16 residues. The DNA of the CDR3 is TGTGCCAGTAGTCCCGGCGAGCGGGGATCGAACACTGAAGCTTTCTTT. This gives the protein CASSPGERGSNTEAFF.

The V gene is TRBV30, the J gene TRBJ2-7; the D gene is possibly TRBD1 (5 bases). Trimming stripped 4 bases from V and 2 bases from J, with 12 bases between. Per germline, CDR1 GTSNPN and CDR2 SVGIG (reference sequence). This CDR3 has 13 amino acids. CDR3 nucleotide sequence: TGTGCCTGGAAAATGCAGGGTACCTACGAGCAGTACTTC. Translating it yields CAWKMQGTYEQYF.

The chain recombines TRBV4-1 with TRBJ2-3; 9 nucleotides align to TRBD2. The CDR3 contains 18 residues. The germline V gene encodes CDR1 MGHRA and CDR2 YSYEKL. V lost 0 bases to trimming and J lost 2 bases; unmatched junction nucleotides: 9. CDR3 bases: TGCGCCAGCAGCCAAGATTGGCTAGCGGGGCCAATCACAGATACGCAGTATTTT. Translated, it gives CASSQDWLAGPITDTQYF.

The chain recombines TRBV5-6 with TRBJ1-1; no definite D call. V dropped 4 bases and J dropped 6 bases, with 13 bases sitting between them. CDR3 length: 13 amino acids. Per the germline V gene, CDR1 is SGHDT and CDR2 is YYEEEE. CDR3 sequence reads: CASSPISGSEAFF. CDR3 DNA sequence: TGTGCCAGCAGCCCGATCAGCGGGTCTGAAGCTTTCTTT.

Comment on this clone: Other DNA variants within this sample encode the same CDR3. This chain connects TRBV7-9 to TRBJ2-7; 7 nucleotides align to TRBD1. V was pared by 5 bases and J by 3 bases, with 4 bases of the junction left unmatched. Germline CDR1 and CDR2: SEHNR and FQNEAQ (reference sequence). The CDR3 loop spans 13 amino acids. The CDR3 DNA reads TGTGCCAGCAGCCCGGGACAGCTCTACGAGCAGTACTTC. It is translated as CASSPGQLYEQYF.

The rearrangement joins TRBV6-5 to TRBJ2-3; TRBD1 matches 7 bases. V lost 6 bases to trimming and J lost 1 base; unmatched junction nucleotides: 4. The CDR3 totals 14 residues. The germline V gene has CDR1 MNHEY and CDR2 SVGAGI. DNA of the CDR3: TGTGCCAGCAGCTCCGGGACAGGCACAGATACGCAGTATTTT. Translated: CASSSGTGTDTQYF.

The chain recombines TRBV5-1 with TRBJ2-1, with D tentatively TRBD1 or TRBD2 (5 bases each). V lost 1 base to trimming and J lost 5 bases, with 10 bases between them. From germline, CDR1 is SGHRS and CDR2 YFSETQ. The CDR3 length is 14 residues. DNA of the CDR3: TGCGCCAGCAGCTTGTATTGGGGGAACAATGAGCAGTTCTTC. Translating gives CASSLYWGNNEQFF.

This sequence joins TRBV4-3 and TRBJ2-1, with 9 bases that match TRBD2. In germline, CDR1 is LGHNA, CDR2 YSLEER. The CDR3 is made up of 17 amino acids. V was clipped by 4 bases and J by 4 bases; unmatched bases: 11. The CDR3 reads CASSPGTGGGVYNEQFF. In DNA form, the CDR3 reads TGCGCCAGCAGCCCCGGAACCGGCGGGGGGGTTTACAATGAGCAGTTCTTC.

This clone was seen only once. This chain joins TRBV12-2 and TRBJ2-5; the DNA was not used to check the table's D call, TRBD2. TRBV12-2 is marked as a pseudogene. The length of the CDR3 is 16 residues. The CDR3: CASRLEVAGGQETQYF. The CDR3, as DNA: TGTGCAAGTCGCTTAGAGGTAGCGGGGGGACAAGAGACCCAGTACTTC.

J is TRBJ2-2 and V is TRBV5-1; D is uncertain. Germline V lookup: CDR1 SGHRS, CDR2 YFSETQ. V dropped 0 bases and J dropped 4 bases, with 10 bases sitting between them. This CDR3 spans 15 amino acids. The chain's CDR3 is CASSLEVEVTGELFF. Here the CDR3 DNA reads TGCGCCAGCAGCTTGGAAGTGGAAGTCACCGGGGAGCTGTTTTTT.

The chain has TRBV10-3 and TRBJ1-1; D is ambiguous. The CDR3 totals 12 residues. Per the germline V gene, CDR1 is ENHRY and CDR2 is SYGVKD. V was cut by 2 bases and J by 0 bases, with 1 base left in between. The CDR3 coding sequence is TGTGCCATCAGTGAGGTGAACACTGAAGCTTTCTTT. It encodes CAISEVNTEAFF.

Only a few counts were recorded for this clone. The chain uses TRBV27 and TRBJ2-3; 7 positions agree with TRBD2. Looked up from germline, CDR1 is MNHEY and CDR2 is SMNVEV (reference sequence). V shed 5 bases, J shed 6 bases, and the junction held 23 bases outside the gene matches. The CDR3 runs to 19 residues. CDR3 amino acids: CASSPQLVRQIAGRDTQYF. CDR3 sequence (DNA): TGTGCCAGCAGTCCTCAGCTGGTCCGACAGATAGCGGGTCGGGATACGCAGTATTTT.

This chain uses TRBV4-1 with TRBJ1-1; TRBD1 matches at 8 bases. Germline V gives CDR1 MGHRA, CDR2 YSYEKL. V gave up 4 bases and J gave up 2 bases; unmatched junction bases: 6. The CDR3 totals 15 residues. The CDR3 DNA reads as TGCGCCAGCAGCCTCAGGGCAGGGGGCAACACTGAAGCTTTCTTT. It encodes CASSLRAGGNTEAFF.

The DNA of the CDR3 is TGCAGCGTTGAAGGATCCGTGGGTCCGCGAGAGACCCAGTACTTC. This gives the protein CSVEGSVGPRETQYF. The rearrangement links TRBV29-1 to TRBJ2-5; D call uncertain. V was pared by 1 base and J by 4 bases, with 16 bases between. There are 15 residues in the CDR3. CDR1 and CDR2 from the germline V gene are SQVTM and ANQGSEA. Complete variable domain (other parts from reference TRBV29-1 and TRBJ2-5): SAVISQKPSRDICQRGTSLTIQCQVDSQVTMMFWYRQQPGQSLTLIATANQGSEATYESGFVIDKFPISRPNLTFSTLTVSNMSPEDSSIYLCSVEGSVGPRETQYFGPGTRLLVL.

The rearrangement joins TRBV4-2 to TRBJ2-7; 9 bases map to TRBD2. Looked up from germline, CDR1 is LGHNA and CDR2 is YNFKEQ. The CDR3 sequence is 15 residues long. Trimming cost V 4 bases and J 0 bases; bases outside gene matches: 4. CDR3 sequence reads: CASSPLAGSSYEQYF. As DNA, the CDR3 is TGTGCCAGCAGCCCACTAGCGGGCAGCTCCTACGAGCAGTACTTC.

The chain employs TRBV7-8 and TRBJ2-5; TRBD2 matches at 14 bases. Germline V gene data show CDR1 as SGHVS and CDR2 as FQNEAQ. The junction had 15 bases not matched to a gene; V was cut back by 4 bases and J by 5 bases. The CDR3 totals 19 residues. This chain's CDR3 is CASSSHGTSGGPIGETQYF. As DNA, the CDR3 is TGTGCCAGCAGCTCCCACGGGACTAGCGGGGGCCCCATCGGGGAGACCCAGTACTTC.

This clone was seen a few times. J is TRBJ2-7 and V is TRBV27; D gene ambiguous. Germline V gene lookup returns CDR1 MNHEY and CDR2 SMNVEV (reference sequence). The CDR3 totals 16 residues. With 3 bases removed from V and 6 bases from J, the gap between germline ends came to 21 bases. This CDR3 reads CASSFLGQSPFPEQYF. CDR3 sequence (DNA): TGTGCCAGCAGTTTTCTCGGGCAGTCACCCTTCCCCGAGCAGTACTTC.